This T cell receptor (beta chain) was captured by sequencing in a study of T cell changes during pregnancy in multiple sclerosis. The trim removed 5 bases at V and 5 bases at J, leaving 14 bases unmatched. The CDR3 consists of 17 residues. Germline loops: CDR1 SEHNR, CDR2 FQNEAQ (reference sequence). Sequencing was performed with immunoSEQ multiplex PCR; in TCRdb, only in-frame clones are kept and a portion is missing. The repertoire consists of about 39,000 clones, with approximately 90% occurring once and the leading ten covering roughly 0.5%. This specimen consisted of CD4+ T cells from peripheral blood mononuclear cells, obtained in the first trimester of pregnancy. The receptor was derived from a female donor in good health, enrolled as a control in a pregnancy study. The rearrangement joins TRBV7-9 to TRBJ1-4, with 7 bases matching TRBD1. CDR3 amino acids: CASSHPRDSQYNEKLFF. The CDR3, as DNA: TGTGCCAGCAGCCATCCCCGGGACAGCCAATACAATGAAAAACTGTTTTTT.